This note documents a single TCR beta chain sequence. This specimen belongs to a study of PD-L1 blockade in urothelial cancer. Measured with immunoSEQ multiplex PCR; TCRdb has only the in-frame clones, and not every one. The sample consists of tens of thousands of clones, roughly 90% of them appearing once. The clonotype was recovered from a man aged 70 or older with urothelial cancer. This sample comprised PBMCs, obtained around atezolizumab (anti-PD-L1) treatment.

The CDR3 loop reads CASSLLLVTQYF. The CDR3 DNA reads as TGTGCCAGCAGCTTGCTACTCGTTACGCAGTATTTT. J is TRBJ2-3 and V is TRBV7-2; D uncertain. Trimming cost V 3 bases and J 8 bases, with 9 bases left between them. From germline, CDR1 is SGHTA and CDR2 FQGNSA. This CDR3 is 12 amino acids long.